This TCR beta chain was recovered during a study of blood T cell repertoires in COVID-19 (dated by TCRdb to about 2020). Regarding the research as a whole: The collaborator samples originated in the United States, Italy and Spain and spanned the acute and convalescent phases of COVID-19. The repertoires were released in a freely available public database intended as a resource for research on the immune response to SARS-CoV-2. HLA class I and class II types, where available, came from metadata supplied by the sample provider rather than from assay-based typing. Deeply sampled blood TCRbeta repertoires from subjects exposed to, actively infected with, or recovered from COVID-19 were included in the dataset. Sample metadata almost always included a de-identified subject ID, COVID-19 status, age in years and sex. The prospective study material was composed of cDNA or gDNA derived from T cells, B-cell-depleted T cells, or PBMCs. The samples were drawn from two sources: the first 160 participants of the ongoing ImmuneRACE study, and about 1,300 subjects contributed by 6 global collaborators.

Results the study describes overall, beyond this receptor: How much clinical and demographic metadata was included differed by source and by participant, and the metadata was provided uncurated.

Regarding this clone: It has no known antigen specificity. No much larger clone exists at a distance of one base, and base qualities are not known.

TCRbeta CDR3 regions were amplified from genomic DNA by means of the immunoSEQ Assay, a bias-controlled multiplex PCR. Turning to the authors' computational methods: The number of nucleated cells in each sample was estimated from the amplification of reference gene primers within the assay. To quantify the absolute abundance of each unique TCRbeta CDR3 rearrangement, sequence reads were collapsed and filtered. For each sample, productive Simpson clonality was calculated as the square root of Simpson's diversity index across productive rearrangements. TCRdb re-hosts the immuneACCESS table, in-frame sequences only. Its copies lack some clones; in the studies checked, an unresolved V gene accounts for under half of them, and the cause for the rest is not known. V and J calls and clone size follow that table, whereas D and trimming were derived from the DNA. The sample records around 100,000 clones, around 85% of which are singletons. The ten largest clonotypes hold 20% to 25% of the sample.

The collaborating institutions used their own protocols to collect whole blood in K2EDTA tubes. For TCRbeta analysis, collaborators shipped samples in one of three forms: frozen whole blood, isolated PBMCs, or DNA extracted from either of those sample types. The specimen sequenced was peripheral blood. This receptor was obtained from a man aged 70-80 years with active or convalescent COVID-19.

The DNA reads TGTGCCAGCAGTCTATCACCGGGACTAGCGGGAACGATTGTTTCCTACAATGAGCAGTTCTTC. The translation is CASSLSPGLAGTIVSYNEQFF. The receptor chain draws on TRBV3-1 (or the pseudogene TRBV3-2) and TRBJ2-1; TRBD2 aligns with 13 central bases. The germline V gene (reference sequence) gives CDR1 as LGHDT and CDR2 as YNNKEL. From the cysteine up to the phenylalanine, the CDR3 has a length of 21 residues. Kept here is only the CDR3 DNA, which spans 63 bases and is read in frame from base 1. Trimming leaves V shorter by 6 bases and J shorter by 1 base, with the junction holding 18 bases beyond the gene matches.